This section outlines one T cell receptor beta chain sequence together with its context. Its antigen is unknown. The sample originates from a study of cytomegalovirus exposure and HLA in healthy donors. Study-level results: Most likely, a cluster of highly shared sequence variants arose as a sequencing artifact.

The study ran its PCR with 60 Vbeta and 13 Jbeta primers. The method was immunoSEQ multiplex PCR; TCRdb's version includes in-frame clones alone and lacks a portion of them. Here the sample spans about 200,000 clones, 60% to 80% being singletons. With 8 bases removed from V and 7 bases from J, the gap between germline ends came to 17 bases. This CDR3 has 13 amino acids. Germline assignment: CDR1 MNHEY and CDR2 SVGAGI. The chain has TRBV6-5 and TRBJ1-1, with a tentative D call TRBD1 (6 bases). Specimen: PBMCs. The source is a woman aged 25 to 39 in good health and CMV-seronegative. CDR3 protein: CASSERGRVEAFF. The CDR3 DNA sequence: TGTGCCAGCTCCGAAAGGGGGAGGGTTGAAGCTTTCTTT.